The clone carrying this T cell receptor beta chain was seen ten or more times. Its antigen is still unknown. The sample originates from a study of T cell repertoires in cytomegalovirus infection. The CDR3 covers 13 residues. Per the germline V gene, CDR1 is ENHRY and CDR2 is SYGVKD. The V end lost 3 bases, the J end lost 2 bases, and 8 bases lay between the germline ends. Study findings and constraints: The ex vivo response showed dominance by HLA-C-restricted CMV-specific TCR beta clonotypes. Cumulative public TCR beta family frequency identified CMV carriers with the relevant HLA.

In TCRdb, the reads were re-called with MiXCR into one record per CDR3 protein. Found here are fewer than 550,000 distinct CDR3 sequences, approximately 10% of them singletons; the top ten hold 9.5% to 13%. J is TRBJ2-7 and V is TRBV10-3; D call uncertain. Sequenced material: PBMCs. This TCR was sampled from a human donor in good health (CMV status not recorded). Some clones in this sample may be carry-over from other donors' samples. CDR3 protein: CAISESQTYEQYF. CDR3 sequence (DNA): TGTGCCATCAGTGAATCCCAGACCTACGAGCAGTACTTC.